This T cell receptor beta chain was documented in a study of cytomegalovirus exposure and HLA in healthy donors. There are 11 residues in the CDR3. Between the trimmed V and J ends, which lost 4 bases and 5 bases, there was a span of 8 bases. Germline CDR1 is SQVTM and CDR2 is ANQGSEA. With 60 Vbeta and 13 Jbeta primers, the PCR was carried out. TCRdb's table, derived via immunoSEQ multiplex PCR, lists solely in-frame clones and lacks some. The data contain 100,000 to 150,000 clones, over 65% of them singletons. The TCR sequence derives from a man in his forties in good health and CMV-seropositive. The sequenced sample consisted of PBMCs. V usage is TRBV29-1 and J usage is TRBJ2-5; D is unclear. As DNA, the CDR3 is TGCAGCGTTGGCCTAGAGGAGACCCAGTACTTC. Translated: CSVGLEETQYF.